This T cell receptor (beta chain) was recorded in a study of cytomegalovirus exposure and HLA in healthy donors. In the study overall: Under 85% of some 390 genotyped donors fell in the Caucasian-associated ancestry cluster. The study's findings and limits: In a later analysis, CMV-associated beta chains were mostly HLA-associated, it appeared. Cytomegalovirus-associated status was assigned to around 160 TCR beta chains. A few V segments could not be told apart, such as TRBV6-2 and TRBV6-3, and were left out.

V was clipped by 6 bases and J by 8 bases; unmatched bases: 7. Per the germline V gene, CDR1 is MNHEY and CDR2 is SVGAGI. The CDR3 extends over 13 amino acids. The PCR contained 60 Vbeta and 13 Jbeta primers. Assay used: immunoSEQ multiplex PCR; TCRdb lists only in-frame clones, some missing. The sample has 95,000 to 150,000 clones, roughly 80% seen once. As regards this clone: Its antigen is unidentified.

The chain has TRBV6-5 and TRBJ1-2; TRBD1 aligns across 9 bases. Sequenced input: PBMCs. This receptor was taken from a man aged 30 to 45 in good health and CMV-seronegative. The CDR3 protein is CASRRDRVGGYTF. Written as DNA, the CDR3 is TGTGCCAGCAGAAGGGACAGGGTTGGCGGCTACACCTTC.